Listed below are T cell receptor beta chains from one sample, sequenced in a study of shared clonotypes between healthy human individuals. The table came from immunoSEQ multiplex PCR; TCRdb's copy has only in-frame clones and leaves some out. Here the sample spans 800,000 to 1,200,000 clones, 75% to 80% being singletons. The sequenced sample consisted of memory CD4+ T cells from PBMCs. These receptors all come from a man younger than 35 in good health. Some clones in this sample may be carry-over from other donors' samples. Both conserved end residues are trimmed from each CDR3.

CDR3aa: ASSVGGFQANEKLF; v_gene: TRBV9
CDR3aa: ASSGQGSLRAGETQY; v_gene: TRBV2
CDR3aa: ASSILRGGDKGLVRTEAF; v_gene: TRBV19
CDR3aa: ASSEGAGVSYEQY; v_gene: TRBV9
CDR3aa: ASEDRGNQPQH; v_gene: TRBV19
CDR3aa: ASSSSGGVTSYEQY; v_gene: TRBV11-2
CDR3aa: ATARTSRIEQF; v_gene: TRBV5-5
CDR3aa: ASSLGHSPVGTNEKLF; v_gene: TRBV5-1
CDR3aa: ASSSGLAGEETQY; v_gene: TRBV11-3
CDR3aa: AWQLPAHLAANPYEQY; v_gene: TRBV30
CDR3aa: AWSAYPGGELF; v_gene: TRBV30
CDR3aa: ASSRQSYGYT; v_gene: TRBV7-9
CDR3aa: SVLLEPGYT; v_gene: TRBV29-1
CDR3aa: ASSMRDSIYEQY; v_gene: TRBV7-8
CDR3aa: ASSFDGENTEAF; v_gene: TRBV5-1
CDR3aa: ASTLGVATDTQY; v_gene: TRBV7-2
CDR3aa: ASSLPHIAGAF; v_gene: TRBV28
CDR3aa: ASSPGFNTGELF; v_gene: TRBV7-3
CDR3aa: ASSEAGTGPYEQY; v_gene: TRBV2
CDR3aa: ASLAGGPSDTQY; v_gene: TRBV15
CDR3aa: ASSDRGIDQPQH; v_gene: TRBV2
CDR3aa: ASSAEILAVAKNIQY; v_gene: TRBV2
CDR3aa: ASSPIYPSNTEAF; v_gene: TRBV7-3
CDR3aa: ASSGQGGTEAF; v_gene: TRBV2
CDR3aa: ASSEQGATNEKLF; v_gene: TRBV5-1
CDR3aa: SAGEPVPEGYEQY; v_gene: TRBV29-1
CDR3aa: ASSFSRGVDGYT; v_gene: TRBV5-1
CDR3aa: ASSATGAYEQY; v_gene: TRBV11-3
CDR3aa: ASSRTGTEETQY; v_gene: TRBV5-1
CDR3aa: SGGQRDQPQH; v_gene: TRBV29-1
CDR3aa: ASSLGGSSGNTIY; v_gene: TRBV7-9
CDR3aa: ASSTRQDANTGELF; v_gene: TRBV5-1
CDR3aa: ASSLSRQGMGEQF; v_gene: TRBV7-2
CDR3aa: ASSLAWTGQIAGSS; v_gene: TRBV7-8
CDR3aa: ASSVLAGGPYTQY; v_gene: TRBV7-3
CDR3aa: AWSRDRPYEQY; v_gene: TRBV30
CDR3aa: ASKPGQGADTQY; v_gene: TRBV5-1
CDR3aa: ASSSPGQGPYGYT; v_gene: TRBV7-2
CDR3aa: ASSLAGIETQY; v_gene: TRBV7-9
CDR3aa: AIRAGAQETQY; v_gene: TRBV10-3
CDR3aa: AWSVRRLAGYEQY; v_gene: TRBV30
CDR3aa: ASSSRQILWLAYEQY; v_gene: TRBV28
CDR3aa: ASSWSGRVAGELF; v_gene: TRBV11-2
CDR3aa: AWSVVSYLEAF; v_gene: TRBV30
CDR3aa: ASSLGGGQQRDTRF; v_gene: TRBV7-2
CDR3aa: ASSPSGGTDTQY; v_gene: TRBV2
CDR3aa: SVRDRNSNQPQH; v_gene: TRBV29-1
CDR3aa: ASSNRGSGNTIY; v_gene: TRBV6-6
CDR3aa: SVIQSHTEAF; v_gene: TRBV29-1
CDR3aa: AISPQVAEETQY; v_gene: TRBV10-3
CDR3aa: ASSLEGTGAGNTIY; v_gene: TRBV5-1
CDR3aa: AISESTGFYNEQF; v_gene: TRBV10-3